A single sample gave rise to the 10 T cell receptor beta chains below, sequenced in a study of blood T cell repertoires in COVID-19. Assay used: immunoSEQ multiplex PCR; TCRdb lists only in-frame clones, some missing. This sample has approximately 270,000 clones; around 90% occur once, and the top ten carry roughly 2.2%. Sequenced material: peripheral blood. The origin of the receptors is a man aged 50 to 59 with acute or convalescent COVID-19.

The CDR3 coding sequence is TGTGCCACCAGCAGAGAGGAAGGGACGGGAGGGGAGACCCAGTACTTC. Translated, it gives CATSREEGTGGETQYF. V usage is TRBV15 and J usage is TRBJ2-5, with TRBD2 identical over 8 bases. V was pared by 0 bases and J by 5 bases, with 8 bases of the junction left unmatched. The CDR3 loop spans 16 amino acids. Per germline, CDR1 LNHNV and CDR2 YYDKDF (reference sequence).

V and J are TRBV19 and TRBJ2-1, with TRBD2 matching over 7 bases. J lost 8 bases, V lost 1 base, and 8 bases had no gene match. This CDR3 spans 15 amino acids. CDR1 and CDR2 from the germline V gene are LNHDA and SQIVND (reference sequence). In DNA, the CDR3 is TGTGCCAGTAGTATAGTCGGACTAGGGGATTATGAGCAGTTCTTC. It yields the protein CASSIVGLGDYEQFF.

The V and J genes are TRBV5-1 and TRBJ1-3, with D uncertain. Trimming shortened V by 4 bases and J by 4 bases, and 12 bases separated the two germline ends. Germline V lookup: CDR1 SGHRS, CDR2 YFSETQ. The CDR3 loop spans 14 amino acids. CDR3 sequence (DNA): TGCGCCAGCAGCCTTGAGCAAAAGGGAAACACCATATATTTT. It specifies CASSLEQKGNTIYF.

V usage is TRBV13 and J usage is TRBJ1-3; possible D gene TRBD1, 6 bases. Trimming removed 6 bases from V and 1 base from J, with 13 bases in between. The CDR3 sequence is 15 residues long. Germline assignment: CDR1 PRHDT and CDR2 FYEKMQ (reference sequence). CDR3 amino acids: CASRDTGFSGNTIYF. In DNA, the CDR3 is TGTGCCAGCAGGGACACAGGGTTTTCTGGAAACACCATATATTTT.

The rearrangement joins TRBV18 to TRBJ2-2; 7 bases are a match to TRBD1. V lost 2 bases to trimming and J lost 4 bases; unmatched junction nucleotides: 4. This CDR3 is 15 amino acids long. CDR1 is KGHSH and CDR2 is LQKENI in the germline V gene. The CDR3 spells CASSPTGVSTGELFF. In DNA form, the CDR3 reads TGTGCCAGCTCACCAACAGGGGTCAGCACCGGGGAGCTGTTTTTT.

The chain joins TRBV5-5 to TRBJ1-4; 9 nucleotides agree with TRBD1. Germline CDR1 reads SGHKS; CDR2 reads YYEKEE (reference sequence). V shed 3 bases and J 4 bases; nucleotides not matched to a gene: 4. This CDR3 region has 15 residues. CDR3 coding DNA: TGTGCCAGCAGCTCGGGACAGGGCGGTAATGAAAAACTGTTTTTT. Encoded protein: CASSSGQGGNEKLFF.

The V gene is TRBV5-8, the J gene TRBJ2-2; 7 positions agree with TRBD1. Germline CDR1 and CDR2: SGHTS and YDEGEE. This CDR3 has 14 amino acids. The trim removed 3 bases at V and 3 bases at J, leaving 2 bases unmatched. CDR3 protein: CASSSTGYTGELFF. Written as DNA, the CDR3 is TGTGCCAGCAGCTCGACAGGGTACACCGGGGAGCTGTTTTTT.

The V call is TRBV25-1, the J call TRBJ1-2; tentative D call: TRBD1 (5 bases). V was cut by 2 bases and J by 0 bases, with 10 bases left in between. CDR1 MGHDK and CDR2 SYGVNS come from the germline V gene. The CDR3 runs to 15 residues. DNA for the CDR3: TGTGCCAGCAGTGAAGCCCGGGGGACTAACTATGGCTACACCTTC. Its translation: CASSEARGTNYGYTF.

This chain links TRBV2 with TRBJ2-7; maybe TRBD2 (6 bases). The germline CDR1 and CDR2 sequences are SNHLY and FYNNEI. The CDR3 has 12 residues. Trimming stripped 8 bases from V and 3 bases from J, with 11 bases between. As DNA, the CDR3 is TGTGCCAGCGGGGGACTGGGCTACGAGCAGTACTTC. It encodes CASGGLGYEQYF.

The chain combines TRBV10-3 with TRBJ1-2, with unresolved D. CDR1 is ENHRY and CDR2 is SYGVKD in the germline V gene. With 0 bases removed from V and 2 bases from J, the gap between germline ends came to 4 bases. This CDR3 has 13 amino acids. In DNA form, the CDR3 reads TGTGCCATCAGTGAGTCGGAGAACTATGGCTACACCTTC. As protein: CAISESENYGYTF.